These T cell receptor beta chains were read from a single sample in a study of blood T cell repertoires in COVID-19. Sequencing used immunoSEQ multiplex PCR; TCRdb keeps in-frame clones, though not all of them. This table has tens of thousands of clones, approximately 84% appearing once. The sequenced sample consisted of peripheral blood. The receptors come from a man between 60 and 75 years old with COVID-19, enrolled during active disease. The CDR3 runs from the conserved cysteine through the conserved F or W. The D gene is left open where the match is weak. Clone size is shown for a subset of rows, as once, few, many or a class of expanded clone.

V gene	D gene	J gene	clone size	CDR3 protein	CDR3 DNA
TRBV24-1	TRBD2	TRBJ2-1	once	CATSYDSGYYNEQFF	TGTGCCACCAGTTACGATAGCGGGTATTACAATGAGCAGTTCTTC
TRBV3-1/TRBV3-2	.	TRBJ2-6	.	CASSITPASGPGANVLTF	TGTGCCAGCAGCATCACCCCTGCCTCAGGGCCTGGGGCCAACGTCCTGACTTTC
TRBV30	.	TRBJ1-3	.	CAWFGRVENTIYF	TGTGCCTGGTTTGGCAGGGTAGAAAACACCATATATTTT
TRBV20-1	.	TRBJ1-2	.	CSAFGNYGYTF	TGCAGTGCCTTCGGGAACTATGGCTACACCTTC
TRBV9	.	TRBJ2-1	.	CASSPTGLLNEQFF	TGTGCCAGCAGCCCAACGGGACTCCTCAATGAGCAGTTCTTC
TRBV12-3/TRBV12-4	.	TRBJ1-2	.	CASSRQTNYGYTF	TGTGCCAGCAGCCGACAGACTAACTATGGCTACACCTTC
TRBV6-5	.	TRBJ2-5	.	CASRLRGARFGTQYF	TGTGCCAGCAGGTTACGGGGGGCCAGGTTTGGGACCCAGTACTTC
TRBV6-5	TRBD1	TRBJ1-1	.	CASSYGTGGGTEAFF	TGTGCCAGCAGTTACGGGACAGGGGGAGGCACTGAAGCTTTCTTT
TRBV7-9	.	TRBJ2-1	few	CASSLIIRGGHNEQFF	TGTGCCAGCAGCTTAATAATCCGGGGAGGACACAATGAGCAGTTCTTC
TRBV6-5	.	TRBJ2-7	.	CASSSLRGKTYEQYF	TGTGCCAGCAGTTCCCTACGAGGGAAGACCTACGAGCAGTACTTC
TRBV19	.	TRBJ1-1	.	CASSIGQGNTEAFF	TGTGCCAGTAGTATAGGGCAGGGGAACACTGAAGCTTTCTTT
TRBV7-6	.	TRBJ2-2	.	CASSLAAGYRGELFF	TGTGCCAGCAGCTTAGCGGCAGGATATCGGGGGGAGCTGTTTTTT
TRBV6-1	TRBD1	TRBJ1-5	.	CASSQGHRGRPQHF	TGTGCCAGCAGCCAGGGCCACAGGGGTCGGCCCCAGCATTTT
TRBV5-1	.	TRBJ1-1	.	CASSISGQYTEAFF	TGCGCCAGCAGCATCAGTGGTCAGTACACTGAAGCTTTCTTT
TRBV7-6	.	TRBJ2-7	medium-sized	CASSLSFGTQSEQYF	TGTGCCAGCAGCTTAAGCTTTGGGACACAATCCGAGCAGTACTTC
TRBV24-1	.	TRBJ2-7	once	CATSDLTLSQYF	TGTGCCACCAGTGATTTGACTCTTTCCCAGTACTTC
TRBV7-9	.	TRBJ2-7	.	CASSPRGSGDWGEQYF	TGTGCCAGCAGCCCTCGCGGGTCAGGGGATTGGGGCGAGCAGTACTTC
TRBV3-1/TRBV3-2	TRBD2	TRBJ2-2	.	CASSRAGGVRNTGELFF	TGTGCCAGCAGTCGAGCGGGGGGGGTGCGAAACACCGGGGAGCTGTTTTTT
TRBV19	.	TRBJ1-5	.	CASSGQIGNQPQHF	TGTGCCAGTAGTGGCCAGATCGGCAATCAGCCCCAGCATTTT
TRBV3-1/TRBV3-2	TRBD2	TRBJ2-2	.	CASSQVGRGGNTGELFF	TGTGCCAGCAGCCAAGTCGGTCGGGGGGGAAACACCGGGGAGCTGTTTTTT
TRBV29-1	TRBD2	TRBJ2-2	.	CSAERGTGELFF	TGCAGCGCGGAGCGGGGCACCGGGGAGCTGTTTTTT
TRBV5-3	TRBD2	TRBJ2-2	.	CARSLGLAGENTGELFF	TGTGCCAGAAGCTTGGGACTAGCGGGGGAAAACACCGGGGAGCTGTTTTTT
TRBV7-3	.	TRBJ2-5	once	CASSRSNQETQYF	TGTGCCAGTTCCCGATCTAACCAAGAGACCCAGTACTTC
TRBV5-6	.	TRBJ1-1	.	CASSSLSQTMNTEAFF	TGTGCCAGCAGCTCCTTGTCACAGACAATGAACACTGAAGCTTTCTTT
TRBV4-2	.	TRBJ2-5	.	CASSQDRRETQYF	TGTGCCAGCAGCCAAGATAGGCGGGAGACCCAGTACTTC
TRBV24-1	TRBD1	TRBJ2-1	.	CATSDLPDRGNEQFF	TGTGCCACCAGTGACCTTCCTGACAGGGGAAATGAGCAGTTCTTC
TRBV29-1	.	TRBJ1-3	few	CSVGSQSGSGNTIYF	TGCAGCGTAGGATCCCAGTCAGGCTCTGGAAACACCATATATTTT
TRBV5-6	TRBD2	TRBJ2-3	.	CASSLAGGSTDTQYF	TGTGCCAGCAGCTTGGCGGGGGGGTCCACAGATACGCAGTATTTT
TRBV3-1/TRBV3-2	.	TRBJ1-5	.	CASSQGVGEANQPQHF	TGTGCCAGCAGCCAAGGAGTAGGGGAAGCAAATCAGCCCCAGCATTTT
TRBV5-1	TRBD2	TRBJ2-1	.	CASSLRAAGGEVEQFF	TGCGCCAGCAGCTTGCGAGCGGCGGGGGGTGAGGTTGAGCAGTTCTTC
TRBV7-3	TRBD1	TRBJ1-1	.	CASSLRDRGVEAFF	TGTGCCAGCAGCTTACGGGACAGGGGTGTAGAAGCTTTCTTT
TRBV9	TRBD1	TRBJ1-1	once	CASSVGGTGGRDTEAFF	TGTGCCAGCAGCGTAGGGGGGACAGGGGGAAGGGACACTGAAGCTTTCTTT
TRBV28	TRBD2	TRBJ2-2	.	CASRPGLAGVSGELFF	TGTGCCAGCAGGCCTGGACTAGCGGGGGTATCTGGGGAGCTGTTTTTT
TRBV28	TRBD2	TRBJ2-3	.	CASSLTSGGGIDTQYF	TGTGCCAGCAGCCTGACTAGCGGGGGGGGGATAGATACGCAGTATTTT
TRBV4-1	TRBD2	TRBJ2-5	few	CASSRAGATLYF	TGCGCCAGCAGCAGAGCGGGGGCAACTTTATACTTC
TRBV25-1	.	TRBJ1-1	.	CASSDTEGTEAFF	TGTGCCAGCAGTGACACGGAGGGCACTGAAGCTTTCTTT
TRBV7-2	.	TRBJ1-1	.	CASSLWARGAEAFF	TGTGCCAGCAGCTTATGGGCCAGGGGCGCTGAAGCTTTCTTT
TRBV10-3	TRBD1	TRBJ2-6	.	CAISEDRDSGANVLTF	TGTGCCATCAGTGAGGACAGGGACTCTGGGGCCAACGTCCTGACTTTC
TRBV6-5	.	TRBJ1-1	once	CASSRLGGDTEAFF	TGTGCCAGCAGCCGCCTCGGGGGGGACACTGAAGCTTTCTTT
TRBV27	TRBD1	TRBJ1-2	.	CASSRTGTESNYGYTF	TGTGCCAGCAGCCGGACCGGGACAGAGTCTAACTATGGCTACACCTTC
TRBV5-1	.	TRBJ1-2	.	CASFTRGAGYGYTF	TGCGCCAGCTTCACCCGGGGGGCCGGCTATGGCTACACCTTC
TRBV2	.	TRBJ2-1	.	CASREVNEQFF	TGTGCCAGCAGAGAGGTGAATGAGCAGTTCTTC
TRBV6-1	.	TRBJ1-1	.	CASSETGRTEAFF	TGTGCCAGCAGTGAGACGGGGAGGACTGAAGCTTTCTTT
TRBV2	.	TRBJ2-1	.	CASNKGGNEQFF	TGTGCCAGCAACAAAGGGGGCAATGAGCAGTTCTTC
TRBV2	TRBD1	TRBJ2-7	.	CASSGQGSAYEQYF	TGTGCCAGCAGCGGACAGGGCTCAGCCTACGAGCAGTACTTC
TRBV18	.	TRBJ1-6	.	CASSSGTADVSLHF	TGTGCCAGCTCTTCCGGGACTGCTGACGTGAGCCTCCACTTT
TRBV9	.	TRBJ1-2	.	CASSVETEGYGYTF	TGTGCCAGCAGCGTAGAGACAGAAGGGTATGGCTACACCTTC
TRBV3-1/TRBV3-2	TRBD2	TRBJ2-3	.	CASSQGGGRAPPDTQYF	TGTGCCAGCAGCCAAGGGGGCGGGAGGGCCCCTCCAGATACGCAGTATTTT
TRBV29-1	.	TRBJ1-4	.	CSVGAGEVGEKLFF	TGCAGCGTTGGGGCGGGGGAAGTGGGTGAAAAACTGTTTTTT
TRBV28	TRBD2	TRBJ2-1	.	CASRTGLAGYDEQFF	TGTGCCAGCCGTACCGGACTAGCGGGGTACGATGAGCAGTTCTTC
TRBV19	TRBD1	TRBJ1-5	once	CASSISGQGNQPQHF	TGTGCCAGTAGTATCTCAGGACAGGGGAATCAGCCCCAGCATTTT
TRBV28	.	TRBJ1-2	medium-sized	CASSPTNSPNYGYTF	TGTGCCAGCAGTCCGACGAACAGTCCTAACTATGGCTACACCTTC
TRBV7-9	.	TRBJ1-2	.	CASSLGGDYGYTF	TGTGCCAGCAGCCTCGGCGGGGACTATGGCTACACCTTC
TRBV6-4	TRBD2	TRBJ2-1	.	CASSVAGVDNEQFF	TGTGCCAGCAGTGTAGCGGGAGTGGACAATGAGCAGTTCTTC